This T cell receptor (beta chain) comes out of a study of blood T cells in healthy people across ages. This CDR3 region has 15 residues. Trimming cost V 3 bases and J 4 bases, with 13 bases left between them. Findings and limits, study-wide: Naive CD4+ cell counts and diversity both ran higher in long-lived than in aged donors.

Points on this clonotype: Its antigen is as yet unknown.

A second PCR of 7 to 11 cycles used a sample-barcoded 5' primer and a J-beta primer mix. Each cDNA molecule carried a tag from a template-switch adaptor that contained 12 random nucleotides. TCRdb processed the 5' RACE reads anew with MiXCR; each CDR3 protein has one entry. The sample includes 650,000 to 800,000 distinct CDR3 sequences, about 51% seen only once; the top ten take about 14%. The rearrangement links TRBV12-3 or TRBV12-4 to TRBJ1-5; D gene unclear. The sequence was obtained from an elderly woman in good health. The sample consisted of blood. The CDR3 DNA is TGTGCCAGCAGTTTGAGGAGGAGTCAGAATCAGCCCCAGCATTTT. It specifies CASSLRRSQNQPQHF.